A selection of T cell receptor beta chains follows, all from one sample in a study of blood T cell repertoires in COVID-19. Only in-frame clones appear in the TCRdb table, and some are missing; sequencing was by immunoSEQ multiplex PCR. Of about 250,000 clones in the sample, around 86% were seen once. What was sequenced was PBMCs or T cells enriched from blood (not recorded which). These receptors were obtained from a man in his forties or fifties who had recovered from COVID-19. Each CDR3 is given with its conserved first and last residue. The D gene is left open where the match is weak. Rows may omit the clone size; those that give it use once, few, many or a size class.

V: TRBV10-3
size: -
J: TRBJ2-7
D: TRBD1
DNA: TGTGCCATCAGTAGTACCGGGACAGGGGGTTACGAGCAGTACTTC
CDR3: CAISSTGTGGYEQYF

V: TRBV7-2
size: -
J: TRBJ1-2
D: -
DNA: TGTGCCAGCAGCCCCGGGACATTAACCAACTATGGCTACACCTTC
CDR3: CASSPGTLTNYGYTF

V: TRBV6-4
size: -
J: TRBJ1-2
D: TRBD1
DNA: TGTGCCAGCAGCCTCCCCGGACAGGGGATGGTTAACTATGGCTACACCTTC
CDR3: CASSLPGQGMVNYGYTF

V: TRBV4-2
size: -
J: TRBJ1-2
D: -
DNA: TGTGCCAGCAGCCAAGACGGACAGATCTATGGCTACACCTTC
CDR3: CASSQDGQIYGYTF

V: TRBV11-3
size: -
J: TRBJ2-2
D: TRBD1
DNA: TGTGCCAGCAGCCGGACAGGGGTCCTCACCGGGGAGCTGTTTTTT
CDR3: CASSRTGVLTGELFF

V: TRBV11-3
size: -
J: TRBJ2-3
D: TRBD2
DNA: TGTGCCAGCAGCAAAGGACTAGCAGCAGATACGCAGTATTTT
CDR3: CASSKGLAADTQYF

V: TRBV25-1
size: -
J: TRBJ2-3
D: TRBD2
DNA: TGTGCCAGCAGTGCGGGACTAGCTTCAGATACGCAGTATTTT
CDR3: CASSAGLASDTQYF

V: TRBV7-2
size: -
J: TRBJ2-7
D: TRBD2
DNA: TGTGCCAGCAGCTTAGGAAGCGGGAGCTCCTACGAGCAGTACTTC
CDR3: CASSLGSGSSYEQYF

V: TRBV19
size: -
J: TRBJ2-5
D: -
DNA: TGTGCCAGTAACACTGCCGGGGTGCAAGAGACCCAGTACTTC
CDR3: CASNTAGVQETQYF

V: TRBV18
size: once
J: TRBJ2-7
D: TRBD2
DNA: TGTGCCAGCTCAGGAGGACTAGTGGGAGGGCCTCTCTCCTACGAGCAGTACTTC
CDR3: CASSGGLVGGPLSYEQYF

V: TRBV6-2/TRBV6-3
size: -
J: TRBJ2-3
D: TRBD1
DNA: TGTGCCAGCAGTTACGAGGACAGGGTAACAGATACGCAGTATTTT
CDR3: CASSYEDRVTDTQYF

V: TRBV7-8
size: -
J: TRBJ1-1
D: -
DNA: TGTGCCAGCAGCTTTGGGACACTCGGCTTGAACACTGAAGCTTTCTTT
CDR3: CASSFGTLGLNTEAFF

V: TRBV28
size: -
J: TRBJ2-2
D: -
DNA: TGTGCCAGCAGTTTAGGCAGGGCCACCGGGGAGCTGTTTTTT
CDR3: CASSLGRATGELFF

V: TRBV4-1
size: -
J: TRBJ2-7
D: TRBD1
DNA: TGCGCCAGCAGCCAAGCCCCGGGACAGAGCTCCTACGAGCAGTACTTC
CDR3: CASSQAPGQSSYEQYF

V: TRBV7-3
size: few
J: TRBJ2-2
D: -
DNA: TGTGCCAGCAGCTTATCCGGGGAAACCGGGGAGCTGTTTTTT
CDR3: CASSLSGETGELFF

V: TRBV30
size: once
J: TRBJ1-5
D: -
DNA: TGTGCCTGGAGCGCGATTAGGACTTTCGAGGGTCTTTATAGCAATCAGCCCCAGCATTTT
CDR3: CAWSAIRTFEGLYSNQPQHF

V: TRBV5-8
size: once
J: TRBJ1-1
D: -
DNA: TGTGCCAGCAGCTTGTCAGGGATGAGCACTGAAGCTTTCTTT
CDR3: CASSLSGMSTEAFF

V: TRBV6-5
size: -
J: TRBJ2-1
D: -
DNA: TGTGCCAGCAGTTACGGAGGGGAGCAGTTCTTC
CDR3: CASSYGGEQFF

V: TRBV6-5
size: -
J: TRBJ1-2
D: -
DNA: TGTGCCAGCAGTCCTCGACAGACAAACTATGGCTACACCTTC
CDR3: CASSPRQTNYGYTF

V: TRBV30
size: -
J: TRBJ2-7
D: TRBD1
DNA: TGTGCCTGGGGGGAGGGACAGGGAACCACGGGGCAGTACTTC
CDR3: CAWGEGQGTTGQYF

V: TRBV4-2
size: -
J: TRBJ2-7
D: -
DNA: TGTGCCAGCAGCCAAGGCGGGTTCCACTCATTC
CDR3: CASSQGGFHSF

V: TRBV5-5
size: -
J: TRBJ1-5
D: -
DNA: TGTGCCAGCAGCTCACAGGGTGGAGTCAATCAGCCCCAGCATTTT
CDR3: CASSSQGGVNQPQHF

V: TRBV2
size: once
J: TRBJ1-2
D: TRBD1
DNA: TGTGCCAGAACGGACAGGGACTATGGCTACACCTTC
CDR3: CARTDRDYGYTF

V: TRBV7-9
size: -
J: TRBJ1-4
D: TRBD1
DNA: TGTGCCAGCAGCTCGACAGGGAGTCAGGAAAAACTGTTTTTT
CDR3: CASSSTGSQEKLFF

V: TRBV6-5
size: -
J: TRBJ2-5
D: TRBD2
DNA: TGTGCCGTCGGGACTAGCGGGACCCAAGAGACCCAGTACTTC
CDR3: CAVGTSGTQETQYF

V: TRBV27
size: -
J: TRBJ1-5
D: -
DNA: TGTGCCAGCAGTTTATCGGCCGTCCAGCCCCAGCATTTT
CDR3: CASSLSAVQPQHF

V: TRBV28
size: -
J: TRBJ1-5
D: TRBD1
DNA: TGTGCCAGCAGGCCAGGGGGCTTACATCAGCCCCAGCATTTT
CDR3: CASRPGGLHQPQHF

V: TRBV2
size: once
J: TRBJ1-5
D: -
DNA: TGTGCCAGCAGTGAAAGAGCGCAGGGATGGCGTCAGCCCCAGCATTTT
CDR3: CASSERAQGWRQPQHF